This note documents a single T cell receptor beta chain sequence. Its antigen is not identified. A much larger clone is a single base away; this may be a read error. These data belong to a study of blood T cells in healthy people across ages. Looking at the study overall: In model experiments, template switching was able to capture about one barcoded beta molecule for every two T cells that were present. Study-wide results and caveats: Observed TCR beta diversity per million T cells went down as age went up. This fall followed a roughly linear course with age. Across samples, TCR beta diversity tracked strongly with naive T cell percentage.

Sample-barcoded 5' priming and a J-beta primer mix drove a second PCR of roughly 7 to 11 cycles. MiXCR, run by TCRdb on the 5' RACE reads, gives a single entry per CDR3 protein. This table holds approximately 1,700,000 distinct CDR3 sequences, about 39% found once. The CDR3 loop spans 14 amino acids. Looked up from germline, CDR1 is MNHEY and CDR2 is SVGAGI. Each donor was a healthy Caucasian individual from Russia, aged roughly 6 to 90. This clonotype was sampled from a human donor in good health. The specimen was blood. The V call is TRBV6-5, the J call TRBJ2-1; D possibly matches TRBD1 or TRBD2 (7 bases each). CDR3 in DNA: TGTGCCAGCAGTCAGGGGGGGTCCTACAATGAGCAGTTATTC. This translates into CASSQGGSYNEQLF.